Each of the 9 T cell receptor beta chains below was sequenced from the same sample in a study of blood T cell repertoires in COVID-19. Some clones are missing from TCRdb's copy, which holds only in-frame ones; the method was immunoSEQ multiplex PCR. The table lists 140,000 to 150,000 clones, nearly 90% of them singletons. Sequencing was carried out using peripheral blood. The receptors shown here come from a man between 65 and 85 years old with acute or convalescent COVID-19.

This clone showed up just a few times. DNA of the CDR3: TGTGCCAGCAGTCCCACAGGGGGCGCCGTCTATGGCTACACCTTC. Translating gives CASSPTGGAVYGYTF. V usage is TRBV27 and J usage is TRBJ1-2; 9 bases map to TRBD1. This CDR3 comprises 15 residues. Looked up from germline, CDR1 is MNHEY and CDR2 is SMNVEV (reference sequence). V gave up 5 bases and J gave up 4 bases; unmatched junction bases: 8.

The genes are TRBV5-1 and TRBJ1-1; a weak D match, TRBD1 (5 bases). This CDR3 contains 15 residues. The ends were cut back, 4 bases at V and 1 base at J, with 14 bases in the middle. CDR1 SGHRS and CDR2 YFSETQ come from the germline V gene. DNA of the CDR3: TGCGCCAGCAGCCCCGGACACATCCCGAACACTGAAGCTTTCTTT. Its protein product is CASSPGHIPNTEAFF.

J is TRBJ2-3 and V is TRBV5-6, with no clear D. The germline V and J ends were trimmed by 2 bases and 1 base, with 11 bases remaining between them. The V gene's germline CDR1 is SGHDT and CDR2 YYEEEE. The CDR3 covers 15 residues. The CDR3 DNA reads as TGTGCCAGCAGCTTTTGGATGGGCCGCACAGATACGCAGTATTTT. It codes for CASSFWMGRTDTQYF.

The gene calls are TRBV5-1 and TRBJ1-4, with TRBD1 matching over 8 bases. CDR1 SGHRS and CDR2 YFSETQ come from the germline V gene. V was pared by 3 bases and J by 8 bases, with 6 bases of the junction left unmatched. The CDR3 is 14 amino acids. The CDR3 sequence: CASSSTGVEEKLFF. The CDR3 bases are TGCGCCAGCAGCTCGACAGGGGTGGAGGAAAAACTGTTTTTT.

V usage is TRBV28 and J usage is TRBJ2-7, with 9 bases lining up with TRBD1. The CDR3 sequence is 15 residues long. Germline V CDR1 and CDR2: MDHEN, SYDVKM. J was trimmed by 5 bases and V by 3 bases; bases with no gene match: 8. The CDR3 DNA is TGTGCCAGCAGTTTGGCCGGGACAGGGACCAACGAGCAGTACTTC. Protein: CASSLAGTGTNEQYF. Full variable domain (rest looked up from reference TRBV28 and TRBJ2-7): DVKVTQSSRYLVKRTGEKVFLECVQDMDHENMFWYRQDPGLGLRLIYFSYDVKMKEKGDIPEGYSVSREKKERFSLILESASTNQTSMYLCASSLAGTGTNEQYFGPGTRLTVT.

This chain links TRBV4-2 with TRBJ2-1; TRBD2 matches at 15 bases. The germline V gene encodes CDR1 LGHNA and CDR2 YNFKEQ. After removal of 4 bases from V and 1 base from J, the junction contained 2 bases not matched to a gene. The CDR3 has 17 residues. The CDR3 protein is CASSPGLAGGSYNEQFF. The DNA for the CDR3 is TGTGCCAGCAGCCCCGGACTAGCGGGAGGGTCCTACAATGAGCAGTTCTTC.

The V call is TRBV9, the J call TRBJ2-5; D not certain. The CDR3 length is 13 residues. CDR1 and CDR2 (germline): SGDLS, YYNGEE. Trimming removed 4 bases from V and 4 bases from J, with 11 bases in between. In DNA form, the CDR3 reads TGTGCCAGCAGCCCCGGTGGGCGAGAGACCCAGTACTTC. Amino acid sequence: CASSPGGRETQYF.

The CDR3 loop reads CASSFRQGADTQYF. As DNA, the CDR3 is TGCGCCAGCAGCTTCCGACAGGGGGCAGATACGCAGTATTTT. The genes are TRBV5-1 and TRBJ2-3; 9 bases are shared with TRBD1. This CDR3 is built from 14 residues. Trimming removed 2 bases from V and 4 bases from J; junction bases left unmatched: 2. Germline-derived CDR1 and CDR2 are SGHRS and YFSETQ.

In this sample, this clone turned up once. The chain couples TRBV7-8 to TRBJ1-5; D is unclear. This CDR3 is built from 15 residues. Trimming took 1 base from V and 7 from J, leaving 14 bases between them. From germline, CDR1 is SGHVS and CDR2 FQNEAQ. CDR3 sequence reads: CASSLEMAVRQPQHF. The DNA for the CDR3 is TGTGCCAGCAGCTTAGAAATGGCTGTTCGACAGCCCCAGCATTTT.